This T cell receptor beta chain was retrieved from a study of a mutant IDH1 vaccine in newly diagnosed glioma. For the study at large: Patients' prior therapy spanned radiotherapy, temozolomide, or both; most underwent both.

Time point here: baseline, week 1 (first vaccination visit). The sample's treatment: pre-vaccination baseline after standard-of-care therapy. Each donor presented with a new WHO grade 3 or 4 astrocytoma that tested IDH1-mutant and showed ATRX loss. Germline V gene sequence: CDR1 SGHRS, CDR2 YFSETQ. Trimming cost V 4 bases and J 6 bases, with 17 bases left between them. The CDR3 length is 14 residues. The table came from immunoSEQ multiplex PCR; TCRdb's copy has only in-frame clones and leaves some out. Of tens of thousands of clones in the sample, around 80% are singletons; the top ten hold roughly 19%.

The gene calls are TRBV5-1 and TRBJ2-7, with D hard to call. This receptor was obtained from a man aged 25-40 years with glioma. Material: PBMCs, obtained from a glioma patient treated with radiotherapy, temozolomide or both. The CDR3 DNA is TGCGCCAGCAGCCCCACTGCTCCGACATCCGAGCAGTACTTC. Amino acids: CASSPTAPTSEQYF.